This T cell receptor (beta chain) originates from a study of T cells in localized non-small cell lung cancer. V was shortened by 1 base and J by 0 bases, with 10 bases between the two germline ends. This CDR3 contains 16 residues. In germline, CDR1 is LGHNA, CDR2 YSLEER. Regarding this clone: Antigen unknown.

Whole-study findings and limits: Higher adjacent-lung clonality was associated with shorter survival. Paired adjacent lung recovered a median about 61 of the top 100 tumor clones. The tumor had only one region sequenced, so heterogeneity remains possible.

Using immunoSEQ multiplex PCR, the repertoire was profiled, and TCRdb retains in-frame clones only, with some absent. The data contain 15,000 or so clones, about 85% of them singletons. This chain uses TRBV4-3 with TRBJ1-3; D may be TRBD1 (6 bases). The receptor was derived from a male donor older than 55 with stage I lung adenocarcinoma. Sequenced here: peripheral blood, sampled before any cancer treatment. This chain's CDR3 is CASSQGTGSSGNTIYF. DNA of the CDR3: TGCGCCAGCAGCCAAGGAACAGGGAGCTCTGGAAACACCATATATTTT.